This TCR beta chain was sequenced during a study of T-cell reconstitution after alpha-beta-depleted transplantation in children. Study-level results: Recipient T cells and thymic progenitors that survived gave rise to the high TCRbeta diversity observed at day 60 in some patients. From newly produced T cells came most of the T-cell counts and diversity one year after transplant. Several hundred expanded graft clones reportedly gave rise to the alpha-beta T cells present about two months after transplant.

This clonotype was seen many times. Its antigen is unidentified. V lost 0 bases to trimming and J lost 3 bases; unmatched junction nucleotides: 5. This CDR3 has 16 amino acids. The V gene's germline CDR1 is LGHNA and CDR2 YNFKEQ. Preparation of the TCRbeta library used unique molecular identifiers. A single record per CDR3 protein comes from TCRdb applying MiXCR to the PCR reads. In the table there are a few hundred thousand distinct CDR3 sequences, under 14% of which are singletons. J is TRBJ2-1 and V is TRBV4-2, with 7 positions matching TRBD2. The starting material was peripheral blood, obtained 180 days after TCRalphabeta/CD19-depleted stem cell transplant. This TCR came from a male patient aged 2 to 10 who had a stem cell transplant for chronic granulomatous disease, so the T cells may come from the graft donor. The CDR3 DNA sequence: TGTGCCAGCAGCCAAGAGGCTAGCGGATTCTACAATGAGCAGTTCTTC. It is translated as CASSQEASGFYNEQFF.